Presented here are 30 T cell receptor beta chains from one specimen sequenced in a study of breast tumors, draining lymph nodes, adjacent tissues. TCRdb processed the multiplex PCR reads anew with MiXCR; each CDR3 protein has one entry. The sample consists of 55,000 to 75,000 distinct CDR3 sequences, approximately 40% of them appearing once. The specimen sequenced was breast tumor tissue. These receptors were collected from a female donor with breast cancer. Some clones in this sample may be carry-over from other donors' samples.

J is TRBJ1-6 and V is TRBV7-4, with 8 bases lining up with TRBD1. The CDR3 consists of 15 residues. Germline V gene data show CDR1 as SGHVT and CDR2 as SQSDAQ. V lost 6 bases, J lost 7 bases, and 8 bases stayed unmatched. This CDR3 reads CASSLSRDRNSPLHF. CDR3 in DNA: TGTGCCAGCAGTCTTAGCCGGGACAGGAATTCACCCCTCCACTTT.

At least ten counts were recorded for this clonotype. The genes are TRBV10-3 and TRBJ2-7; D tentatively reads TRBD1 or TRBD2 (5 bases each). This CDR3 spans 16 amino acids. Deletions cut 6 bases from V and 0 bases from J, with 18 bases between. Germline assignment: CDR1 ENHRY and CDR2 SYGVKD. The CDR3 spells CAISNSGAFSSYEQYF. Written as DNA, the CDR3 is TGTGCCATCAGCAATTCCGGGGCGTTCAGCTCCTACGAGCAGTACTTC.

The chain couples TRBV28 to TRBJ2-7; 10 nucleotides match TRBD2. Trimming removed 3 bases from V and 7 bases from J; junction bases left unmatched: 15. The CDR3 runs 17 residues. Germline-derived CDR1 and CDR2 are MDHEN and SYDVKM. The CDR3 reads CASSLGGASGRRGEQYF. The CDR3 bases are TGTGCCAGCAGTTTGGGGGGGGCTAGCGGGAGACGTGGGGAGCAGTACTTC.

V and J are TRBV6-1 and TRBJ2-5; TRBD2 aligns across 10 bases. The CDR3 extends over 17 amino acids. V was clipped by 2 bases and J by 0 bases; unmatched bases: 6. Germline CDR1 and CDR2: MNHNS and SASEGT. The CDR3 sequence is CASSEPRTSGYQETQYF. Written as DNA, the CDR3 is TGTGCCAGCAGTGAACCTCGGACTAGCGGATACCAAGAGACCCAGTACTTC.

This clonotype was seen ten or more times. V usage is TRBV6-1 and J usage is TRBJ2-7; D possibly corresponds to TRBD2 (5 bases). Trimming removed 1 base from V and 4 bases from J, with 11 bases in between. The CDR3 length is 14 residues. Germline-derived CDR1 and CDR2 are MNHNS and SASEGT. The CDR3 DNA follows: TGTGCCAGCAGTGAAGGCGGGCAACCATACGAGCAGTACTTC. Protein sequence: CASSEGGQPYEQYF.

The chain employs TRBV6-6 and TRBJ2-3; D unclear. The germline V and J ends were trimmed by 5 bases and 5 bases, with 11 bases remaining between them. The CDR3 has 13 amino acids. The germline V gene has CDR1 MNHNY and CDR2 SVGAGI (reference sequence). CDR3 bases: TGTGCCAGCAGTCTCCCCAGTGGAGATACGCAGTATTTT. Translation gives CASSLPSGDTQYF.

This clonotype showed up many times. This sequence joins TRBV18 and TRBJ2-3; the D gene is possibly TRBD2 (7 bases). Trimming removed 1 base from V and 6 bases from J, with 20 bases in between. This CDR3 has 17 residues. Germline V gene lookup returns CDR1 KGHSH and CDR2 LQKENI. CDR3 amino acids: CASSPRARGGGPDTQYF. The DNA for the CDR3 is TGTGCCAGCTCACCACGAGCCCGTGGGGGGGGGCCGGATACGCAGTATTTT.

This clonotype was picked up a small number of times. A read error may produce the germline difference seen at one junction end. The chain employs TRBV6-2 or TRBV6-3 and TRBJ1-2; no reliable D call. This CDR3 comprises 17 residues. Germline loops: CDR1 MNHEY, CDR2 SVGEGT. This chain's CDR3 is CASSHSRGRRWSYGYTF. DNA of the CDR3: TGTGCCAGCAGTCACTCGAGAGGTCGGAGATGGAGCTATGGCTACACCTTC.

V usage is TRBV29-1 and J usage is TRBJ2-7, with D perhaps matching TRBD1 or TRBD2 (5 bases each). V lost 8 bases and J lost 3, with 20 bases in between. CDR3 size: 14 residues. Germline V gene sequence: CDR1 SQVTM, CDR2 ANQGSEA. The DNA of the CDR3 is TGCAGCAGTGTCGGGACGGTCGGTGTCTACGAGCAGTACTTC. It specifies CSSVGTVGVYEQYF.

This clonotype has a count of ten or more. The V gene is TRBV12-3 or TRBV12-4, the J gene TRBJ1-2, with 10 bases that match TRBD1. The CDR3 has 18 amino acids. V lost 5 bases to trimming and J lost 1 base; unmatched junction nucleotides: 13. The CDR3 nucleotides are TGTGCCAGCAGTACCAATCCGGGACAGGGGATGTTTAACTATGGCTACACCTTC. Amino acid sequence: CASSTNPGQGMFNYGYTF.

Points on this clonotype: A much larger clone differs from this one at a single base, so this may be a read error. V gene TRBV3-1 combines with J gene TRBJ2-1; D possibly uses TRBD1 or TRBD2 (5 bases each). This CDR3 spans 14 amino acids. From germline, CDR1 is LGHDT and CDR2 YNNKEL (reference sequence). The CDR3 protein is CPSSQEGRNNEQFF. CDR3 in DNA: TGTCCCAGCAGCCAAGAGGGACGGAACAATGAGCAGTTCTTC.

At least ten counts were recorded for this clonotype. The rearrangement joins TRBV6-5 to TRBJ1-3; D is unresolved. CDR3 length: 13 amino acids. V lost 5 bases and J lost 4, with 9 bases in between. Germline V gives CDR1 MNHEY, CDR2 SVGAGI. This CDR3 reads CASSANRGNTIYF. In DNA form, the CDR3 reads TGTGCCAGCAGTGCTAATAGGGGAAACACCATATATTTT.

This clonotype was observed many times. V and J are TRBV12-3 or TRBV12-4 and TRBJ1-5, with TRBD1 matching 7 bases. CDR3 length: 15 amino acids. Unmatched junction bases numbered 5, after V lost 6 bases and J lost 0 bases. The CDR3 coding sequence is TGTGCCAGCAGGAGGGGACAGCATAGCAATCAGCCCCAGCATTTT. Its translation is CASRRGQHSNQPQHF.

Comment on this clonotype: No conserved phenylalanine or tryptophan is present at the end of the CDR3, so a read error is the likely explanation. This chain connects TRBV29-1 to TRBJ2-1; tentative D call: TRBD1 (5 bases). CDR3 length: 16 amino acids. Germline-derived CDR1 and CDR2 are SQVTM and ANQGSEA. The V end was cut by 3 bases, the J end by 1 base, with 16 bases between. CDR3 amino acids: CSVEARDSVSYNEQFI. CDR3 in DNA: TGCAGCGTTGAGGCCCGAGACAGTGTGTCCTACAATGAGCAGTTCATC.

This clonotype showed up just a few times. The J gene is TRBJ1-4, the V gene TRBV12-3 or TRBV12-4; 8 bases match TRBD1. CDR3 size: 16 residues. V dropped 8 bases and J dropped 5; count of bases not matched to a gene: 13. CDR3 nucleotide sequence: TGTGCCAGCTCTGCGACAGGGGCCCTTTACAATGAAAAACTGTTTTTT. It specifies CASSATGALYNEKLFF.

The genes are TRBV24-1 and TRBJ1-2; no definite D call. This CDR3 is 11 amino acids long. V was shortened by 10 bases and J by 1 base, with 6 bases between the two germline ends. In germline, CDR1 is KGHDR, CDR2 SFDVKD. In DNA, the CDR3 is TGTGCCACAGGTGATAACTATGGCTACACCTTC. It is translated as CATGDNYGYTF.

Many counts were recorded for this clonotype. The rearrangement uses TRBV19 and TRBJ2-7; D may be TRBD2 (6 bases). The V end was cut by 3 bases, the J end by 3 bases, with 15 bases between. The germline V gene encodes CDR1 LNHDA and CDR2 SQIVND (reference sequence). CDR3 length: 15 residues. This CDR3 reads CASSMVEGVRYEQYF. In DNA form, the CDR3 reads TGTGCCAGTAGTATGGTGGAGGGTGTCCGCTACGAGCAGTACTTC.

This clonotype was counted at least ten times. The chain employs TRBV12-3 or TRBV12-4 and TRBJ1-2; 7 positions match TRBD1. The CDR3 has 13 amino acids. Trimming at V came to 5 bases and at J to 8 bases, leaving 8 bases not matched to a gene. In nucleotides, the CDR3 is TGTGCCAGCAGTAAAGACAGGGATGGAGGCTACACCTTC. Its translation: CASSKDRDGGYTF.

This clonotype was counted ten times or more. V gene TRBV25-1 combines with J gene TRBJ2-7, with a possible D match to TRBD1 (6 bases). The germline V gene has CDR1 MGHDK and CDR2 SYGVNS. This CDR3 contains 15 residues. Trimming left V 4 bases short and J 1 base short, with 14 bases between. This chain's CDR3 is CASSVAGTLSYEQYF. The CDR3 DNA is TGTGCCAGCAGTGTAGCCGGGACACTTTCCTACGAGCAGTACTTC.

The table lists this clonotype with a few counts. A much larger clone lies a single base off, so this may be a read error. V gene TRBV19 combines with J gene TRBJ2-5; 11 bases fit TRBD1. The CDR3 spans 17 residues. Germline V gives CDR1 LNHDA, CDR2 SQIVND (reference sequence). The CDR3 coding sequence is TGTGCCAGTAGTAGCCCCGGACAGGGGGCTGGTCAAGAGACCCAGTCCTTC. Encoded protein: CASSSPGQGAGQETQSF.

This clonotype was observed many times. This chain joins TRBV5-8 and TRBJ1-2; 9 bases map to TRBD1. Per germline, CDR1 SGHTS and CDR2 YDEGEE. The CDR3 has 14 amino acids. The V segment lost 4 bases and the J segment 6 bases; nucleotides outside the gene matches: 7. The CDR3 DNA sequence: TGTGCCAGCAGCCAGGGACAGGGTTGGCATGGCTACACCTTC. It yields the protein CASSQGQGWHGYTF.

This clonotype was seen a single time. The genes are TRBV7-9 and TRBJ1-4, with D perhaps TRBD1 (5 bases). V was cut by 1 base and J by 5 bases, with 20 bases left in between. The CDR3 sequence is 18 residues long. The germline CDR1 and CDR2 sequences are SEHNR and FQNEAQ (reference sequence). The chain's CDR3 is CASSLGFGGTAYNEKLFF. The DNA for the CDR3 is TGTGCCAGCAGCTTAGGGTTCGGCGGGACGGCCTACAATGAAAAACTGTTTTTT.

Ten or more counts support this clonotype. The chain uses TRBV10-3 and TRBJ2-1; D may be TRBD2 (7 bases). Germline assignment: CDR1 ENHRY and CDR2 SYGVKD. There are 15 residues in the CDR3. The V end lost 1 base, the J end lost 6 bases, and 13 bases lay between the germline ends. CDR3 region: CAISEYGGPGNEQFF. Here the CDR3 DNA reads TGTGCCATCAGTGAGTACGGGGGGCCTGGCAATGAGCAGTTCTTC.

This chain's CDR3 is CSVVARLAGYEQFF. The DNA for the CDR3 is TGCAGCGTTGTGGCGAGACTAGCCGGCTATGAGCAGTTCTTC. The chain carries TRBV29-1 and TRBJ2-1; 7 nucleotides align to TRBD2. The length of the CDR3 is 14 residues. The V segment lost 4 bases and the J segment 8 bases; nucleotides outside the gene matches: 11. The germline gives CDR1 SQVTM, CDR2 ANQGSEA.

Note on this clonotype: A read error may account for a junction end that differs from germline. CDR3 sequence reads: CSARLHGETPCF. Here the CDR3 DNA reads TGCAGCGCTAGGCTTCATGGGGAGACCCCGTGCTTC. The V gene is TRBV20-1, the J gene TRBJ2-5, with TRBD2 as a possible D gene (5 bases). Germline V gene lookup returns CDR1 DFQATT and CDR2 SNEGSKA (reference sequence). This CDR3 has 12 amino acids.

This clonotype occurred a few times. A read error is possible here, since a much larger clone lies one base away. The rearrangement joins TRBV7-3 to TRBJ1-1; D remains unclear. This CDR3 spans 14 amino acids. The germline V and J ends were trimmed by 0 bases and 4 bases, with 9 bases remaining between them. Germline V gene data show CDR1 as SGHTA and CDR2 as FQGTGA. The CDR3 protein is CASSLTGRTTEAFF. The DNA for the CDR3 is TGTGCCAGCAGCTTAACAGGGCGTACCACTGAAGCTTTCTTT.

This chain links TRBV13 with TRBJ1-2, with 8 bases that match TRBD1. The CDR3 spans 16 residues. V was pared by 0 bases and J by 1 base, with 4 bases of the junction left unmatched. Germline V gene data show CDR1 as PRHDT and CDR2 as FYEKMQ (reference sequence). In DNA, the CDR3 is TGTGCCAGCAGCTTAGGGACAGGGGCCCTTAACTATGGCTACACCTTC. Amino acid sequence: CASSLGTGALNYGYTF.

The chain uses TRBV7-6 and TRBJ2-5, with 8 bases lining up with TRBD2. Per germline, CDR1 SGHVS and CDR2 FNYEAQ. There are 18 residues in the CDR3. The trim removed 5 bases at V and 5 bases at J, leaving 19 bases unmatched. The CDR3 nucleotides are TGTGCCAGCAGCCCCCATTTAGCGGGATGGAACACCGGGGAGACCCAGTACTTC. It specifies CASSPHLAGWNTGETQYF. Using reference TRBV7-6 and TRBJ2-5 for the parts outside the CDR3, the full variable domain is GAGVSQSPRYKVTKRGQDVALRCDPISGHVSLYWYRQALGQGPEFLTYFNYEAQQDKSGLPNDRFSAERPEGSISTLTIQRTEQRDSAMYRCASSPHLAGWNTGETQYFGPGTRLLVL.

The CDR3 bases are TGTGCCAGCGGGGCCCGGGGCGGGTCCCACACTGAAGCTTTCTTT. Translated, it gives CASGARGGSHTEAFF. This chain uses TRBV6-5 with TRBJ1-1, with D perhaps matching TRBD1 (5 bases). This CDR3 is built from 15 residues. CDR1 and CDR2 from the germline V gene are MNHEY and SVGAGI. V lost 8 bases to trimming and J lost 3 bases, with 19 bases between them.

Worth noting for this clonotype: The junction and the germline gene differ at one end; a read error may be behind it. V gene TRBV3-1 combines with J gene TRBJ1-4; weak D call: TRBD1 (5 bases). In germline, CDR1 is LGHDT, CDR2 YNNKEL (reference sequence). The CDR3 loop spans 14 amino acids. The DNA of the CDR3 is TGTGCCGGCAGCCGGGACTTGCAGGGTGAAAAACTGTTTTTT. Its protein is CAGSRDLQGEKLFF.